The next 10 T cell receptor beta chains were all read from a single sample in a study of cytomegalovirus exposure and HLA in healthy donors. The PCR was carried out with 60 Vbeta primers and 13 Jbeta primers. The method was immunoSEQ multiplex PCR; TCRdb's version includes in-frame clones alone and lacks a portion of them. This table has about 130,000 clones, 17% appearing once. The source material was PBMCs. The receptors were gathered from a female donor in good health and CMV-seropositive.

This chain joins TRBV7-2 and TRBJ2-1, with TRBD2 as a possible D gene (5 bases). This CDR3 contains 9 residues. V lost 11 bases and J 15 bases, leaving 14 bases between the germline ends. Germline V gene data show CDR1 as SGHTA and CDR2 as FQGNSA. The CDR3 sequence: CAAGENRFF. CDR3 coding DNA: TGTGCCGCTGGGGAGAATAGGTTCTTC.

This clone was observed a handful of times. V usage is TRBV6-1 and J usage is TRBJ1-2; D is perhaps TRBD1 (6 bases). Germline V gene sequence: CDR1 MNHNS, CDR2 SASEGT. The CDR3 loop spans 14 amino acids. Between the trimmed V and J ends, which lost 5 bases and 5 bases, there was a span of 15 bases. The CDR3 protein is CASSPKGTRYGYTF. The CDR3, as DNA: TGTGCCAGCAGTCCTAAGGGGACAAGATATGGCTACACCTTC.

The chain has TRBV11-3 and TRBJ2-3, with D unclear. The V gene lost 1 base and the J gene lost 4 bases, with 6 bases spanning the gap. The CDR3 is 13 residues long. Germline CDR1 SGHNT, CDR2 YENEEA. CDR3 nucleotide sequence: TGTGCCAGCAGCTTAGGCGGCGCAGATACGCAGTATTTT. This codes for CASSLGGADTQYF.

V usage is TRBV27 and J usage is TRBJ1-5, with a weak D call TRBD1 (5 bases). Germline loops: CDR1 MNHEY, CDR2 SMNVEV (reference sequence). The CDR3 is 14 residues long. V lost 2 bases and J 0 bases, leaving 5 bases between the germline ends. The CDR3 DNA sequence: TGTGCCAGCAGTTTACAGGGTAGCAATCAGCCCCAGCATTTT. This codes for CASSLQGSNQPQHF.

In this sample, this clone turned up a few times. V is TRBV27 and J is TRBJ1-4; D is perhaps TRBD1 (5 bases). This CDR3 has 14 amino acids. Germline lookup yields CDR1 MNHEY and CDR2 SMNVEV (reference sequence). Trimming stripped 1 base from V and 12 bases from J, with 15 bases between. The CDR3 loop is CASSLWVGASQLFF. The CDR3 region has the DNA TGTGCCAGCAGTTTATGGGTAGGGGCGTCCCAACTGTTTTTT.

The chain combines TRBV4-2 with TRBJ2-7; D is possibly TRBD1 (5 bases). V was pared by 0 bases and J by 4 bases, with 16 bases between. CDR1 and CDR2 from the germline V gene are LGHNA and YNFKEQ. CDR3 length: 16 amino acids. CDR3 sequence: CASSQDSRVPGYEQYF. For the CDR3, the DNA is TGTGCCAGCAGCCAAGATAGCAGGGTCCCAGGGTACGAGCAGTACTTC.

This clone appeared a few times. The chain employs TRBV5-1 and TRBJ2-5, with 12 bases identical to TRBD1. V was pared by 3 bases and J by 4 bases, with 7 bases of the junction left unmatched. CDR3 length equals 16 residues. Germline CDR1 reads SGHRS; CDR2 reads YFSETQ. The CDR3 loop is CASSSGDRGRGETQYF. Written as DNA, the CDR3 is TGCGCCAGCAGCTCGGGGGACAGGGGGCGCGGAGAGACCCAGTACTTC.

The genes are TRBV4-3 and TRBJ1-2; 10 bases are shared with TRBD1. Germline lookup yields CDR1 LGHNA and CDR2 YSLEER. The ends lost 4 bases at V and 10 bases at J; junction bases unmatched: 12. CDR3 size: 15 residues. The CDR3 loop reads CASSLQAGTGVYYTF. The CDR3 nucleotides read TGCGCCAGCAGCCTTCAAGCAGGGACAGGGGTCTACTACACCTTC.

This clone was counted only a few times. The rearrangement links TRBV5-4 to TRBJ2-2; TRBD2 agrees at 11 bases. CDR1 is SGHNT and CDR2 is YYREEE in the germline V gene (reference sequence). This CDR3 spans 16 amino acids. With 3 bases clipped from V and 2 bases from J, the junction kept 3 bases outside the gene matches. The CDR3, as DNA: TGTGCCAGCAGCTCAGGACTAGCGGGTAACACCGGGGAGCTGTTTTTT. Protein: CASSSGLAGNTGELFF.

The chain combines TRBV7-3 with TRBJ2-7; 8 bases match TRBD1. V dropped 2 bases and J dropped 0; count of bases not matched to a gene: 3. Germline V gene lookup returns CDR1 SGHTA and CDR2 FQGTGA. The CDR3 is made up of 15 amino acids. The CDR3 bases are TGTGCCAGCAGCTTAGGGACAGGATTCTCCTACGAGCAGTACTTC. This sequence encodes CASSLGTGFSYEQYF.